This paragraph reports one TCR beta chain. What the recovered Cohort 3 donors had was two negative PCRs, clearance, or symptom resolution. The entry originates in a study of blood T cell repertoires in COVID-19. In the authors' methods: Reference gene primer amplification in the assay estimated nucleated cell counts. Sequencing used immunoSEQ multiplex PCR; TCRdb keeps in-frame clones, though not all of them. The V and J calls and the clone size are those of that table, but D and trimming were determined from the DNA. The sample lists over 250,000 clones, around 90% seen once, with 2% to 3% in the top ten. There are 14 residues in the CDR3. With 7 bases clipped from V and 4 bases from J, the junction kept 7 bases outside the gene matches. Germline loops: CDR1 LNHDA, CDR2 SQIVND (reference sequence).

This rearrangement joins TRBV19 to TRBJ1-3; TRBD1 matches 7 bases. The sample was PBMCs or T cells enriched from blood (not recorded which). This TCR derives from a man between 60 and 75 years old who had recovered from COVID-19. CDR3: CASTLRGQGNTIYF. For the CDR3, the DNA is TGTGCCAGTACCCTGAGGGGGCAAGGAAACACCATATATTTT.